The next 22 T cell receptor beta chains were all read from a single sample in a study of T cell repertoires in cytomegalovirus infection. TCRdb re-analysed the reads in MiXCR, keeping a single row per CDR3 protein. Of 900,000 to 950,000 distinct CDR3 sequences in the sample, about 33% are singletons; the top ten hold roughly 12%. These receptors have no known antigen. The starting material was cultured CD8+ T cells from PBMCs, obtained from culture after CMV antigen stimulation. Source of these receptors: a human donor in good health (CMV status not recorded). Some clones in this sample may be carry-over from other donors' samples.

The gene calls are TRBV6-6 and TRBJ2-3; TRBD2 matches 11 bases. The CDR3 contains 17 residues. After removal of 7 bases from V and 3 bases from J, the junction contained 12 bases not matched to a gene. Germline loops: CDR1 MNHNY, CDR2 SVGAGI (reference sequence). The CDR3 bases are TGTGCCAGCACCACGGGTTTTCTAGCGGGGGGAACAGATACGCAGTATTTT. Its translation is CASTTGFLAGGTDTQYF.

This clonotype has more than one count but fewer than ten. The chain carries TRBV6-2 or TRBV6-3 and TRBJ2-7; 10 nucleotides line up with TRBD1. This CDR3 contains 18 residues. V lost 5 bases to trimming and J lost 1 base; unmatched junction nucleotides: 14. Germline V gene data show CDR1 as MNHEY and CDR2 as SVGEGT. The CDR3 loop reads CASSQPRTGGFKSYEQYV. DNA of the CDR3: TGTGCCAGCAGTCAACCGCGGACAGGGGGGTTTAAGTCCTACGAGCAGTACGTC.

The chain links TRBV7-9 to TRBJ1-3, with 10 bases fitting TRBD1. Losses at the gene ends were 1 base for V and 3 bases for J; bases not matched to a gene: 6. The CDR3 covers 17 residues. The germline CDR1 and CDR2 sequences are SEHNR and FQNEAQ (reference sequence). The CDR3 nucleotides are TGTGCCAGCAGCTTAGGGCGACAGGGGGCGCTTGGAAACACCATATATTTT. It encodes CASSLGRQGALGNTIYF.

The chain carries TRBV10-3 and TRBJ2-1, with TRBD2 identical over 15 bases. V lost 4 bases to trimming and J lost 9 bases; unmatched junction nucleotides: 4. Germline CDR1 and CDR2: ENHRY and SYGVKD. The CDR3 is 15 amino acids. The CDR3 DNA reads as TGTGCCATCAGTGGGACTAGCGGGGGGGCCGGTGAGCAGTTCTTC. It is translated as CAISGTSGGAGEQFF.

The table lists this clonotype with many counts. This sequence joins TRBV7-2 and TRBJ1-2; 9 bases are shared with TRBD1. CDR1 SGHTA and CDR2 FQGNSA come from the germline V gene. J gave up 8 bases and V 5 bases, and 12 bases lay outside the gene matches. The CDR3 spans 15 residues. The CDR3 sequence is CASSQDTGTGLGYTF. CDR3 DNA sequence: TGTGCCAGCAGCCAAGATACCGGGACAGGGCTAGGCTACACCTTC.

The chain's CDR3 is CSASASPVGLFF. CDR3 nucleotides: TGCAGTGCTAGTGCCTCCCCCGTCGGGCTGTTTTTT. This sequence joins TRBV20-1 and TRBJ1-4, with D unresolved. Germline CDR1 and CDR2: DFQATT and SNEGSKA (reference sequence). V lost 3 bases, J lost 14 bases, and 16 bases lay in between. This CDR3 is 12 amino acids long.

The chain recombines TRBV7-8 with TRBJ2-5; D gene uncertain. The CDR3 consists of 14 residues. The V end lost 1 base, the J end lost 5 bases, and 11 bases lay between the germline ends. CDR1 is SGHVS, CDR2 FQNEAQ, per germline. Here the CDR3 reads CASSLGSMMETQYF. CDR3 coding DNA: TGTGCCAGCAGCTTAGGATCCATGATGGAGACCCAGTACTTC.

This chain links TRBV15 with TRBJ1-1; D unclear. V was shortened by 6 bases and J by 8 bases, with 10 bases between the two germline ends. CDR1 and CDR2 (germline): LNHNV, YYDKDF (reference sequence). There are 11 residues in the CDR3. The chain's CDR3 is CATRGKREAFF. CDR3 nucleotide sequence: TGTGCCACCAGGGGAAAGAGGGAAGCTTTCTTT.

V usage is TRBV27 and J usage is TRBJ1-2; TRBD1 aligns across 7 bases. Germline trimming cut 10 bases from V and 2 bases from J; bases unmatched to any gene: 7. Germline loops: CDR1 MNHEY, CDR2 SMNVEV (reference sequence). The length of the CDR3 is 13 residues. As DNA, the CDR3 is TGTGCCACAGGAAGGGGGCCGAACTATGGCTACACCTTC. Translation: CATGRGPNYGYTF.

The V gene is TRBV15, the J gene TRBJ1-2; TRBD1 might be the D (5 bases). The CDR3 extends over 19 amino acids. The V and J ends lost 3 bases and 2 bases respectively, with 25 bases between them. Germline CDR1 is LNHNV and CDR2 is YYDKDF (reference sequence). CDR3 sequence: CATSRTPRSPGRENYGYTF. Written as DNA, the CDR3 is TGTGCCACCAGCAGGACCCCCCGTTCCCCCGGCAGGGAAAACTATGGCTACACCTTC. The full variable domain, with the rest looked up from reference TRBV15 and TRBJ1-2, is DAMVIQNPRYQVTQFGKPVTLSCSQTLNHNVMYWYQQKSSQAPKLLFHYYDKDFNNEADTPDNFQSRRPNTSFCFLDIRSPGLGDTAMYLCATSRTPRSPGRENYGYTFGSGTRLTVV.

The rearrangement uses TRBV6-4 and TRBJ1-1; D gene ambiguous. CDR3 length equals 13 residues. Germline CDR1 MRHNA, CDR2 SNTAGT. Trimming left V 6 bases short and J 7 bases short, with 15 bases between. CDR3 nucleotides: TGTGCCAGCAGACCAACGGGAGGAGTTGAAGCTTTCTTT. It is translated as CASRPTGGVEAFF.

This clonotype appeared once. CDR3 bases: TGTGCCAGCAGCGTAGAAGCGGGAAAAGACAATGAGCAGTTCTTC. Its translation is CASSVEAGKDNEQFF. The chain has TRBV9 and TRBJ2-1; 7 bases line up with TRBD2. Trimming removed 0 bases from V and 5 bases from J; junction bases left unmatched: 5. This CDR3 spans 15 amino acids. CDR1 is SGDLS, CDR2 YYNGEE, per germline.

V usage is TRBV19 and J usage is TRBJ2-3, with D perhaps matching TRBD1 (5 bases). This CDR3 has 14 residues. Trimming left V 6 bases short and J 0 bases short, with 10 bases between. Per germline, CDR1 LNHDA and CDR2 SQIVND (reference sequence). The CDR3 loop reads CASRETDSTDTQYF. The CDR3 region has the DNA TGTGCCAGTAGGGAGACAGATAGCACAGATACGCAGTATTTT.

This clonotype showed up many times. The rearrangement uses TRBV7-8 and TRBJ2-7; D unclear. CDR3 length equals 13 residues. Germline V gives CDR1 SGHVS, CDR2 FQNEAQ. The germline V and J ends were trimmed by 2 bases and 0 bases, with 5 bases remaining between them. CDR3 DNA sequence: TGTGCCAGCAGCTTATCCTACTCCTACGAGCAGTACGTC. This codes for CASSLSYSYEQYV.

The chain joins TRBV7-9 to TRBJ2-3; 9 bases line up with TRBD2. The CDR3 totals 18 residues. After removal of 5 bases from V and 5 bases from J, the junction contained 17 bases not matched to a gene. Germline V gene sequence: CDR1 SEHNR, CDR2 FQNEAQ (reference sequence). CDR3 nucleotides: TGTGCCAGCAGCCGGACCGTCAGGCGGGGGGGAGAGGGAGATACGCAGTATTTT. Translation: CASSRTVRRGGEGDTQYF.

The V gene is TRBV5-1, the J gene TRBJ2-5; a possible D gene is TRBD1 (6 bases). CDR1 is SGHRS and CDR2 is YFSETQ in the germline V gene. Trimming pared 0 bases from V and 2 bases from J, leaving 11 bases between. The CDR3 has 15 residues. CDR3 in amino acids: CASSLETGIQETQYF. The CDR3 DNA is TGCGCCAGCAGCTTGGAAACAGGGATACAAGAGACCCAGTACTTC.

Details on this clonotype: One end of the junction fails to match germline, which may point to a read error. This rearrangement joins TRBV5-1 to TRBJ2-1; tentative D call: TRBD2 (6 bases). The CDR3 contains 15 residues. The germline gives CDR1 SGHRS, CDR2 YFSETQ. The CDR3 bases are TGCGCCAGCAGTTCCGGGACTGCACCTTACAATGGGCAGTTCTTC. Its protein product is CASSSGTAPYNGQFF.

This clonotype was recorded a few times. The V gene is TRBV6-2 or TRBV6-3, the J gene TRBJ1-1; tentatively, D is TRBD1 (6 bases). Germline loops: CDR1 MNHEY, CDR2 SVGEGT. The CDR3 has 16 residues. Trimming took 8 bases from V and 5 from J, leaving 24 bases between them. The CDR3: CASGPIGGPGRTEAFF. DNA for the CDR3: TGTGCCAGCGGACCAATCGGGGGCCCGGGGCGAACTGAAGCTTTCTTT.

In the case of this clonotype: One junction end does not reproduce the germline sequence, and a read error may be involved. The rearrangement joins TRBV10-3 to TRBJ2-3, with D tentatively TRBD1 or TRBD2 (6 bases each). Germline V CDR1 and CDR2: ENHRY, SYGVKD. The CDR3 length is 15 residues. The CDR3 DNA follows: TGTACCATCAGTGAGTCGGGGGCGATCACAGATACGCAGTATTTT. Its translation is CTISESGAITDTQYF.

This clonotype was recorded at least ten times. The J gene is TRBJ2-1, the V gene TRBV7-9, with D unresolved. CDR1 SEHNR and CDR2 FQNEAQ come from the germline V gene (reference sequence). V was clipped by 5 bases and J by 6 bases, with 8 bases between them. CDR3 length equals 12 residues. Here the CDR3 DNA reads TGTGCCAGCAGCATACGGGTCAATGAGCAGTTCTTC. This gives the protein CASSIRVNEQFF.

This clonotype was seen more than once but under ten times. The V call is TRBV5-6, the J call TRBJ1-6; 8 bases match TRBD1. From germline, CDR1 is SGHDT and CDR2 YYEEEE. The ends lost 0 bases at V and 1 base at J; junction bases unmatched: 0. The CDR3 loop spans 16 amino acids. The CDR3 loop reads CASSLGTGSYNSPLHF. CDR3 sequence (DNA): TGTGCCAGCAGCTTGGGGACAGGGTCCTATAATTCACCCCTCCACTTT.

A few counts support this clonotype. The chain joins TRBV6-2 or TRBV6-3 to TRBJ2-7; D is uncertain. The V gene lost 5 bases and the J gene lost 1 base, with 9 bases spanning the gap. CDR1 and CDR2 (germline): MNHEY, SVGEGT. The CDR3 is 13 amino acids. Here the CDR3 DNA reads TGTGCCAGCAGTACTGCAGAATCCTACGAGCAGTACGTC. Amino acid sequence: CASSTAESYEQYV.